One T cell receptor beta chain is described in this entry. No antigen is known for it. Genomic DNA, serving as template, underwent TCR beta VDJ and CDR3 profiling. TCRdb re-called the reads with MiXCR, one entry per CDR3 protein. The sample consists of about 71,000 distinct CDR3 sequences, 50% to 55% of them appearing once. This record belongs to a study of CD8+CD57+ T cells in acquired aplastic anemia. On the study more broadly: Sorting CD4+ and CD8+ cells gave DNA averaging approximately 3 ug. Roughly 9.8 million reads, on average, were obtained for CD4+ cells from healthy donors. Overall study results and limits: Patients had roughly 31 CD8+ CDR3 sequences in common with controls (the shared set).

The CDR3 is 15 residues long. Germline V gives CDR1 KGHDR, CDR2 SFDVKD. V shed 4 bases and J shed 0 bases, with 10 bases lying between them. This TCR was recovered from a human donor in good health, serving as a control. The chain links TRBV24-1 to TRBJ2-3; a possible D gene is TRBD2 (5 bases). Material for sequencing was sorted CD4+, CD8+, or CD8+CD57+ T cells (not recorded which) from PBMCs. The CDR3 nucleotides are TGTGCCACCAGTGACCCACGGACTAGCACAGATACGCAGTATTTT. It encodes CATSDPRTSTDTQYF.